Only one count was recorded for the clone carrying this T cell receptor beta chain. These data originate in a study of radiation and T cells in renal cell carcinoma. Time point defined: blood 2 weeks post-SBRT. Treatment of the sample: 15 Gy SBRT to primary tumor, nephrectomy 4 weeks later. The tumor was a clear cell renal cell carcinoma. The J segment lost 2 bases and the V segment lost 3 bases, leaving 4 bases of the junction unmatched. Per germline, CDR1 SGHRS and CDR2 YFSETQ. The length of the CDR3 is 15 residues. Data came from immunoSEQ multiplex PCR; TCRdb stores just in-frame clones and leaves some out. The repertoire has tens of thousands of clones, 80% of them found once; the top ten carry 25% to 35%.

The sequencing here drew on blood, taken from a patient whose treatment included radiotherapy and nephrectomy. The sequence was obtained from a woman in her 70s with renal cell carcinoma. The rearrangement uses TRBV5-1 and TRBJ1-2, with TRBD1 matching 10 bases. The DNA of the CDR3 is TGCGCCAGCAGCTGGGGGACAGGGGTAAACTATGGCTACACCTTC. Protein product: CASSWGTGVNYGYTF. Supplemented by reference TRBV5-1 and TRBJ1-2, the full variable domain reads KAGVTQTPRYLIKTRGQQVTLSCSPISGHRSVSWYQQTPGQGLQFLFEYFSETQRNKGNFPGRFSGRQFSNSRSEMNVSTLELGDSALYLCASSWGTGVNYGYTFGSGTRLTVV.